Each of the 20 T cell receptor beta chains below was sequenced from the same sample in a study of shared clonotypes between healthy human individuals. The table came from immunoSEQ multiplex PCR; TCRdb's copy has only in-frame clones and leaves some out. The table records about 1 million clones, about 77% of them present only once. Sequencing was carried out using memory CD4+ T cells sorted from blood. The subset here: CD45RA-negative fraction. Receptors were obtained from a man aged 18 to 30 in good health.

This chain joins TRBV5-1 and TRBJ2-5; 7 nucleotides agree with TRBD2. This CDR3 has 15 residues. Trimming cost V 2 bases and J 5 bases; bases outside gene matches: 9. Germline loops: CDR1 SGHRS, CDR2 YFSETQ. The CDR3 DNA reads TGCGCCAGCAGCTTAAGCCGGGGAGGGATTGAGACCCAGTACTTC. Protein sequence: CASSLSRGGIETQYF.

J is TRBJ2-1 and V is TRBV6-5; 10 nucleotides align to TRBD1. CDR1 and CDR2 (germline): MNHEY, SVGAGI. This CDR3 is 15 amino acids long. After removal of 5 bases from V and 6 bases from J, the junction contained 7 bases not matched to a gene. The chain's CDR3 is CASSTRDRGFNEQFF. CDR3 nucleotides: TGTGCCAGCAGTACCCGGGACAGGGGTTTCAATGAGCAGTTCTTC.

This clone was observed once. The V call is TRBV9, the J call TRBJ2-7; the match to TRBD2 covers 12 bases. Trimming at V came to 4 bases and at J to 6 bases, leaving 17 bases not matched to a gene. The length of the CDR3 is 18 residues. In germline, CDR1 is SGDLS, CDR2 YYNGEE. CDR3 amino acids: CASSRSGLGLAGMSEQYF. The CDR3 DNA is TGTGCCAGCAGCCGTAGTGGGTTAGGACTAGCGGGAATGAGCGAGCAGTACTTC.

The chain links TRBV2 to TRBJ1-1; D is unclear. The CDR3 contains 14 residues. Looked up from germline, CDR1 is SNHLY and CDR2 is FYNNEI. V lost 4 bases to trimming and J lost 1 base, with 10 bases between them. Here the CDR3 DNA reads TGTGCCAGCAGTGCGGTCCGACAGAACACTGAAGCTTTCTTT. It is translated as CASSAVRQNTEAFF.

CDR3 in DNA: TGTGCCAGTAGTATCCATCACGTGACAGGGGGAGAGACCCAGTACTTC. It specifies CASSIHHVTGGETQYF. The chain has TRBV19 and TRBJ2-5; 9 nucleotides line up with TRBD1. Germline trimming cut 3 bases from V and 4 bases from J; bases unmatched to any gene: 9. This CDR3 is 16 amino acids long. Germline V gives CDR1 LNHDA, CDR2 SQIVND (reference sequence).

The rearrangement links TRBV6-5 to TRBJ1-2; the match to TRBD1 covers 10 bases. This CDR3 spans 15 amino acids. Per germline, CDR1 MNHEY and CDR2 SVGAGI. With V trimmed by 6 bases and J by 7 bases, 11 bases remained unmatched. CDR3 protein: CASSYRGTGVGGYTF. The CDR3 bases are TGTGCCAGCAGCTACAGGGGGACAGGGGTCGGTGGCTACACCTTC.

J is TRBJ1-4 and V is TRBV27, with D possibly being TRBD1 (5 bases). Germline CDR1 and CDR2: MNHEY and SMNVEV (reference sequence). The V and J ends lost 0 bases and 7 bases respectively, with 12 bases between them. This CDR3 comprises 15 residues. CDR3 protein: CASSLSAGISEKLFF. Here the CDR3 DNA reads TGTGCCAGCAGTTTATCCGCAGGGATTAGTGAAAAACTGTTTTTT.

The rearrangement joins TRBV1 to TRBJ1-1. TRBV1 is designated a pseudogene. The CDR3 loop spans 11 amino acids. CDR3 bases: TGCACCAGCTGCGGGGGCACTGAAGCTTTCTTT. Translated: CTSCGGTEAFF.

In nucleotides, the CDR3 is TGTGCCAGCAGCTTCCTTGTGGTGGGCACAGATACGCAGTATTTT. It yields the protein CASSFLVVGTDTQYF. The chain couples TRBV7-9 to TRBJ2-3; D remains ambiguous. Germline assignment: CDR1 SEHNR and CDR2 FQNEAQ (reference sequence). This CDR3 is built from 15 residues. Trimming pared 3 bases from V and 1 base from J, leaving 11 bases between.

The chain has TRBV9 and TRBJ2-1; 8 positions agree with TRBD1. Germline loops: CDR1 SGDLS, CDR2 YYNGEE. With V trimmed by 0 bases and J by 4 bases, 3 bases remained unmatched. This CDR3 spans 15 amino acids. The CDR3 sequence: CASSVVGQEYNEQFF. CDR3 nucleotide sequence: TGTGCCAGCAGCGTAGTGGGACAGGAGTACAATGAGCAGTTCTTC.

The V and J genes are TRBV5-5 and TRBJ2-7, with no clear D. The CDR3 has 14 amino acids. CDR1 is SGHKS and CDR2 is YYEKEE in the germline V gene (reference sequence). Deletions cut 1 base from V and 1 base from J, with 9 bases between. The DNA for the CDR3 is TGTGCCAGCAGCTTGCTGGCAGGATCCTACGAGCAGTACTTC. Its translation: CASSLLAGSYEQYF.

The chain couples TRBV11-2 to TRBJ2-5, with D tentatively TRBD1 (5 bases). Germline assignment: CDR1 SGHAT and CDR2 FQNNGV. The CDR3 spans 16 residues. V was cut by 1 base and J by 5 bases, with 17 bases left in between. The CDR3 spells CASSLGSGMAGETQYF. The CDR3, as DNA: TGTGCCAGCAGCTTAGGTTCAGGGATGGCAGGGGAGACCCAGTACTTC.

The V and J genes are TRBV18 and TRBJ1-5, with 8 bases aligning to TRBD1. V was clipped by 3 bases and J by 2 bases; unmatched bases: 6. The germline gives CDR1 KGHSH, CDR2 LQKENI. This CDR3 is built from 16 residues. As DNA, the CDR3 is TGTGCCAGCTCACCCCTACAGGGGGTAGGCAATCAGCCCCAGCATTTT. This gives the protein CASSPLQGVGNQPQHF.

The rearrangement uses TRBV5-6 and TRBJ1-2; TRBD1 is a possible D gene (6 bases). This CDR3 has 14 amino acids. The germline gives CDR1 SGHDT, CDR2 YYEEEE. V was pared by 3 bases and J by 4 bases, with 13 bases between. CDR3 DNA sequence: TGTGCCAGCAGCTCAGGGGTTACGGGCTATGGCTACACCTTC. Its translation: CASSSGVTGYGYTF.

The chain links TRBV5-1 to TRBJ2-2; 9 bases match TRBD2. V lost 5 bases, J lost 1 base, and 12 bases stayed unmatched. Germline V gives CDR1 SGHRS, CDR2 YFSETQ. The CDR3 has 18 residues. The CDR3 spells CASSVSITAGGNTGELFF. CDR3 nucleotide sequence: TGCGCCAGCAGTGTGTCGATAACAGCGGGAGGGAACACCGGGGAGCTGTTTTTT.

The V gene is TRBV7-3, the J gene TRBJ2-7, with TRBD2 matching 7 bases. The CDR3 has 15 amino acids. Unmatched junction bases numbered 6, after V lost 1 base and J lost 3 bases. Germline V gene sequence: CDR1 SGHTA, CDR2 FQGTGA. The CDR3 sequence: CASSLKSGGYYEQYF. CDR3 nucleotide sequence: TGTGCCAGCAGCTTAAAGTCCGGGGGGTACTACGAGCAGTACTTC.

The genes are TRBV7-2 and TRBJ2-7; 8 nucleotides agree with TRBD1. From germline, CDR1 is SGHTA and CDR2 FQGNSA. The trim removed 5 bases at V and 3 bases at J, leaving 6 bases unmatched. CDR3 length equals 14 residues. This CDR3 reads CASSRDGQGYEQYF. The CDR3 coding sequence is TGTGCCAGCAGCCGCGACGGACAGGGCTACGAGCAGTACTTC. The complete variable domain, with remaining parts taken from reference TRBV7-2 and TRBJ2-7, reads GAGVSQSPSNKVTEKGKDVELRCDPISGHTALYWYRQSLGQGLEFLIYFQGNSAPDKSGLPSDRFSAERTGGSVSTLTIQRTQQEDSAVYLCASSRDGQGYEQYFGPGTRLTVT.

CDR3 loop: CATWDRGNSDTQYF. CDR3 nucleotides: TGTGCCACCTGGGACAGGGGCAACTCAGATACGCAGTATTTT. The rearrangement links TRBV19 to TRBJ2-3, with TRBD1 matching over 10 bases. The CDR3 is 14 amino acids. The V and J ends lost 10 bases and 4 bases, in that order; junction bases with no gene match: 8. Germline CDR1 and CDR2: LNHDA and SQIVND (reference sequence).

The chain recombines TRBV19 with TRBJ2-3; 9 bases align to TRBD2. This CDR3 contains 17 residues. Trimming at V came to 10 bases and at J to 2 bases, leaving 16 bases not matched to a gene. In germline, CDR1 is LNHDA, CDR2 SQIVND (reference sequence). Written as DNA, the CDR3 is TGTGCCACTTCACACTGGCGGGGGGGAATTTCCACAGATACGCAGTATTTT. Protein product: CATSHWRGGISTDTQYF.

The genes are TRBV2 and TRBJ1-2; perhaps TRBD1 as D (5 bases). Between the trimmed V and J ends, which lost 7 bases and 5 bases, there was a span of 17 bases. Germline assignment: CDR1 SNHLY and CDR2 FYNNEI. The CDR3 covers 14 residues. In DNA, the CDR3 is TGTGCCAGCATAGGGGACCGCCGAATATATGGCTACACCTTC. This sequence encodes CASIGDRRIYGYTF.